The next 30 T cell receptor beta chains were all read from a single sample in a study of CD8+ T cells in alopecia areata. Extracted from the samples, RNA was reverse transcribed into cDNA to serve as the sequencing template. Sequencing used immunoSEQ multiplex PCR; TCRdb keeps in-frame clones, though not all of them. The table includes 180,000 or so clones, less than 75% detected once. Treatment: oral pan-JAK inhibitor, 5-10 mg twice daily. The material was CD4+ T cells sorted from blood, obtained at approximately week 55, from a patient treated with tofacitinib. The source is a human donor with alopecia areata.

CDR3: CASKSSGGYGYTF. CDR3 sequence (DNA): TGTGCCAGCAAATCTTCAGGGGGCTATGGCTACACCTTC. The chain uses TRBV19 and TRBJ1-2; the match to TRBD1 covers 7 bases. The trim removed 9 bases at V and 4 bases at J, leaving 8 bases unmatched. The CDR3 runs 13 residues. Germline CDR1 reads LNHDA; CDR2 reads SQIVND (reference sequence).

This clone has just a few counts. V gene TRBV29-1 combines with J gene TRBJ1-6; TRBD1 aligns across 10 bases. V lost 5 bases, J lost 6 bases, and 4 bases stayed unmatched. This CDR3 is 14 amino acids long. In germline, CDR1 is SQVTM, CDR2 ANQGSEA. The CDR3 sequence is CSVQDRGGNSPLHF. DNA for the CDR3: TGCAGCGTTCAGGACAGGGGGGGTAATTCACCCCTCCACTTT.

As DNA, the CDR3 is TGTGCCAGCAGTGGCTACAGGGAAAAACTGTTTTTT. Translated: CASSGYREKLFF. This chain links TRBV25-1 with TRBJ1-4, with D possibly being TRBD1 (5 bases). The V end lost 4 bases, the J end lost 8 bases, and 8 bases lay between the germline ends. Per the germline V gene, CDR1 is MGHDK and CDR2 is SYGVNS. CDR3 length equals 12 residues.

The rearrangement uses TRBV15 and TRBJ2-3; tentative D call: TRBD1 (6 bases). The germline gives CDR1 LNHNV, CDR2 YYDKDF (reference sequence). Trimming removed 5 bases at V and 10 bases at J, with 19 bases between. The CDR3 extends over 14 amino acids. CDR3 in DNA: TGTGCCACCAGCGGACGTAAAACAGGGCGTGCGCAGTATTTT. It is translated as CATSGRKTGRAQYF.

This chain links TRBV30 with TRBJ1-2; possibly TRBD1 for D (5 bases). Germline V gene data show CDR1 as GTSNPN and CDR2 as SVGIG (reference sequence). There are 16 residues in the CDR3. The V end lost 0 bases, the J end lost 4 bases, and 18 bases lay between the germline ends. CDR3 region: CAWSVLAGRSSYGYTF. Written as DNA, the CDR3 is TGTGCCTGGAGTGTACTGGCAGGGCGTTCCAGCTATGGCTACACCTTC.

The V gene is TRBV18, the J gene TRBJ2-1; D remains ambiguous. V shed 3 bases and J shed 9 bases, with 18 bases lying between them. Germline lookup yields CDR1 KGHSH and CDR2 LQKENI. CDR3 size: 15 residues. CDR3 amino acids: CASSPPSRNGGEQFF. DNA for the CDR3: TGTGCCAGCTCACCCCCTTCCCGGAATGGTGGTGAGCAGTTCTTC.

V usage is TRBV7-9 and J usage is TRBJ1-2; no clear D. Trimming left V 2 bases short and J 8 bases short, with 12 bases between. This CDR3 has 13 residues. Germline V gene data show CDR1 as SEHNR and CDR2 as FQNEAQ (reference sequence). In DNA form, the CDR3 reads TGTGCCAGCAGCTTACTGGAGCTTGACGGCTACACCTTC. Protein sequence: CASSLLELDGYTF.

CDR3 coding DNA: TGTGCTGAGGGGCCGGGCAGCCTCTACGAGCAGTACTTC. The encoded protein is CAEGPGSLYEQYF. The chain joins TRBV7-7 to TRBJ2-7; TRBD1 or TRBD2 may be the D gene (5 bases each). The germline gives CDR1 SSHAT, CDR2 FNYEAQ (reference sequence). CDR3 size: 13 residues.

This clone was seen a single time. This sequence joins TRBV5-1 and TRBJ2-7, with 7 bases matching TRBD1. Germline V gene data show CDR1 as SGHRS and CDR2 as YFSETQ. V lost 0 bases and J lost 4; bases outside the gene matches: 4. CDR3 size: 14 residues. The CDR3 nucleotides read TGCGCCAGCAGCTTGGTAACAGGGGAGTACGAGCAGTACTTC. It codes for CASSLVTGEYEQYF.

The J gene is TRBJ2-3, the V gene TRBV9; a possible D gene is TRBD2 (6 bases). The CDR3 is 16 amino acids. In germline, CDR1 is SGDLS, CDR2 YYNGEE. V was trimmed by 4 bases and J by 0 bases, leaving 15 bases between them. The CDR3 DNA reads as TGTGCCAGCAGCATGAGAACCGGGACTAGCACAGATACGCAGTATTTT. This encodes CASSMRTGTSTDTQYF.

The chain recombines TRBV7-3 with TRBJ2-1; 8 nucleotides align to TRBD2. Germline V gives CDR1 SGHTA, CDR2 FQGTGA. V dropped 5 bases and J dropped 5; count of bases not matched to a gene: 14. The CDR3 is made up of 17 amino acids. As DNA, the CDR3 is TGTGCCAGCAGCCCAAATCCCCCGGGACTAGGCCACAATGAGCAGTTCTTC. Residues: CASSPNPPGLGHNEQFF.

This clone came up once. This chain joins TRBV7-3 and TRBJ2-7; TRBD1 matches 9 bases. Germline V gives CDR1 SGHTA, CDR2 FQGTGA. This CDR3 is 15 amino acids long. Trimming cost V 5 bases and J 0 bases; bases outside gene matches: 5. The CDR3 here is CASSPGTGNSYEQYF. CDR3 DNA sequence: TGTGCCAGCAGCCCAGGGACAGGGAACTCCTACGAGCAGTACTTC.

The V call is TRBV6-1, the J call TRBJ2-1; 7 bases are shared with TRBD1. The CDR3 loop spans 14 amino acids. The trim removed 5 bases at V and 5 bases at J, leaving 6 bases unmatched. Looked up from germline, CDR1 is MNHNS and CDR2 is SASEGT. CDR3 loop: CASSSDRVNNEQFF. CDR3 nucleotides: TGTGCCAGCAGTAGTGACAGGGTTAACAATGAGCAGTTCTTC.

This sequence joins TRBV4-1 and TRBJ2-7; perhaps D is TRBD1 or TRBD2 (6 bases each). V was pared by 3 bases and J by 7 bases, with 13 bases between. The germline V gene has CDR1 MGHRA and CDR2 YSYEKL. The CDR3 contains 13 residues. The CDR3 is CASSQDTGREQYF. The CDR3 DNA reads as TGCGCCAGCAGCCAGGACACAGGGAGGGAGCAGTACTTC.

The CDR3, as DNA: TGTGCCTGGAGTCTTAAGAGCTCTGGGGCCAACGTCCTGACTTTC. Translating gives CAWSLKSSGANVLTF. This chain joins TRBV30 and TRBJ2-6; D uncertain. Germline loops: CDR1 GTSNPN, CDR2 SVGIG (reference sequence). V lost 2 bases and J 0 bases, leaving 8 bases between the germline ends. The CDR3 loop spans 15 amino acids.

This clone was counted a single time. The CDR3 sequence: CASSLFGKSSYEQYF. CDR3 sequence (DNA): TGTGCCAGCAGCTTATTTGGCAAGAGCTCCTACGAGCAGTACTTC. The chain employs TRBV5-6 and TRBJ2-7; the D is unclear. V lost 2 bases, J lost 0 bases, and 12 bases lay in between. The CDR3 consists of 15 residues. In germline, CDR1 is SGHDT, CDR2 YYEEEE.

This clone was counted a few times. The chain uses TRBV7-2 and TRBJ2-5, with a possible D match to TRBD2 (6 bases). Germline lookup yields CDR1 SGHTA and CDR2 FQGNSA. The CDR3 consists of 14 residues. The V and J ends lost 1 base and 5 bases respectively, with 11 bases between them. CDR3 protein: CASSLVGGYETQYF. The CDR3 DNA reads as TGTGCCAGCAGCTTAGTCGGGGGTTACGAGACCCAGTACTTC.

This chain connects TRBV9 to TRBJ2-7, with TRBD1 matching 7 bases. This CDR3 is 15 amino acids long. The germline gives CDR1 SGDLS, CDR2 YYNGEE. After removal of 0 bases from V and 5 bases from J, the junction contained 8 bases not matched to a gene. The CDR3 protein is CASSVAEGAVNEQYF. The CDR3 DNA follows: TGTGCCAGCAGCGTAGCTGAGGGGGCGGTCAACGAGCAGTACTTC.

V usage is TRBV5-6 and J usage is TRBJ2-7, with 9 bases that match TRBD1. With V trimmed by 3 bases and J by 2 bases, 3 bases remained unmatched. The CDR3 extends over 14 amino acids. The V gene's germline CDR1 is SGHDT and CDR2 YYEEEE. CDR3 bases: TGTGCCAGCAGCTCCGGGGACAGGGCCTACGAGCAGTACTTC. Its translation: CASSSGDRAYEQYF.

V is TRBV29-1 and J is TRBJ2-3; D is unresolved. CDR1 is SQVTM and CDR2 is ANQGSEA in the germline V gene. The CDR3 is made up of 12 amino acids. V dropped 4 bases and J dropped 6 bases, with 11 bases sitting between them. The CDR3 DNA reads as TGCAGCGTTGCGGTAAACGTGGATACGCAGTATTTT. Translation gives CSVAVNVDTQYF.

This clone was seen a few times. This chain links TRBV29-1 with TRBJ2-5; perhaps TRBD2 as D (6 bases). CDR1 is SQVTM and CDR2 is ANQGSEA in the germline V gene. The CDR3 loop spans 12 amino acids. Trimming took off 7 bases at V and 5 bases at J, with 14 bases between the two ends. DNA of the CDR3: TGCAGCGCCGGGGGATTTGGGGAGACCCAGTACTTC. Its translation: CSAGGFGETQYF.

The V gene is TRBV7-9, the J gene TRBJ2-7; 9 bases align to TRBD1. The length of the CDR3 is 15 residues. After removal of 4 bases from V and 0 bases from J, the junction contained 4 bases not matched to a gene. The germline V gene has CDR1 SEHNR and CDR2 FQNEAQ (reference sequence). The CDR3 region is CASSSRDRDSYEQYF. For the CDR3, the DNA is TGTGCCAGCAGCTCCCGGGACAGGGACTCCTACGAGCAGTACTTC.

This clone showed up just a few times. This chain joins TRBV29-1 and TRBJ1-1, with 7 bases lining up with TRBD1. V was clipped by 3 bases and J by 4 bases; unmatched bases: 11. The CDR3 totals 15 residues. Germline loops: CDR1 SQVTM, CDR2 ANQGSEA. This CDR3 is CSVDLGGGVSTEAFF. DNA for the CDR3: TGCAGCGTTGATCTCGGAGGGGGCGTCTCCACTGAAGCTTTCTTT. Combining the CDR3 with reference TRBV29-1 and TRBJ1-1 gives the whole variable domain SAVISQKPSRDICQRGTSLTIQCQVDSQVTMMFWYRQQPGQSLTLIATANQGSEATYESGFVIDKFPISRPNLTFSTLTVSNMSPEDSSIYLCSVDLGGGVSTEAFFGQGTRLTVV.

The chain is built from TRBV7-9 and TRBJ1-2; D may be TRBD1 (5 bases). This CDR3 has 12 amino acids. Germline assignment: CDR1 SEHNR and CDR2 FQNEAQ (reference sequence). V was clipped by 3 bases and J by 7 bases, with 9 bases between them. For the CDR3, the DNA is TGTGCCAGCAGCTTCACTCAGGGTGGCTACACCTTC. Protein: CASSFTQGGYTF.

V is TRBV18 and J is TRBJ1-2; D unclear. This CDR3 contains 14 residues. The germline V gene encodes CDR1 KGHSH and CDR2 LQKENI. The V and J ends lost 6 bases and 0 bases respectively, with 11 bases between them. The CDR3 reads CASSPDESNYGYTF. The DNA for the CDR3 is TGTGCCAGCTCCCCGGACGAGTCTAACTATGGCTACACCTTC.

The gene calls are TRBV7-9 and TRBJ2-7, with 7 bases aligning to TRBD1. The CDR3 spans 14 residues. V lost 5 bases to trimming and J lost 2 bases; unmatched junction nucleotides: 6. CDR1 SEHNR and CDR2 FQNEAQ come from the germline V gene (reference sequence). This CDR3 reads CASSPLQGPYEQYF. The CDR3 coding sequence is TGTGCCAGCAGCCCCTTACAGGGGCCCTACGAGCAGTACTTC. The full variable domain, completed using reference TRBV7-9 and TRBJ2-7, is DTGVSQNPRHKITKRGQNVTFRCDPISEHNRLYWYRQTLGQGPEFLTYFQNEAQLEKSRLLSDRFSAERPKGSFSTLEIQRTEQGDSAMYLCASSPLQGPYEQYFGPGTRLTVT.

This rearrangement joins TRBV6-5 to TRBJ1-4, with no clear D. The germline CDR1 and CDR2 sequences are MNHEY and SVGAGI. The CDR3 spans 8 residues. The CDR3 region is CARWKLFF. The CDR3 DNA sequence: TGTGCGAGGTGGAAACTGTTTTTT.

V is TRBV6-1 and J is TRBJ1-2, with D perhaps matching TRBD1 (5 bases). This CDR3 region has 14 residues. Trimming left V 0 bases short and J 3 bases short, with 8 bases between. The germline CDR1 and CDR2 sequences are MNHNS and SASEGT. The CDR3 region has the DNA TGTGCCAGCAGTGAAGCGGGGACTGACTATGGCTACACCTTC. It codes for CASSEAGTDYGYTF.

In its sample, this clone was seen a few times. The sample contains more than one DNA sequence encoding this CDR3. This rearrangement joins TRBV11-2 to TRBJ1-2; 7 bases line up with TRBD1. The CDR3 is 14 amino acids. Germline V gene data show CDR1 as SGHAT and CDR2 as FQNNGV. Unmatched junction bases numbered 2, after V lost 1 base and J lost 3 bases. The CDR3 DNA sequence: TGTGCCAGCAGCTTAGCAGGGGGTTACTATGGCTACACCTTC. Its protein is CASSLAGGYYGYTF.

The CDR3 loop reads CATIPQDTTYF. The CDR3 DNA follows: TGTGCCACCATCCCCCAGGACACCACGTACTTC. This chain uses TRBV15 with TRBJ2-7, with a weak D call TRBD1 (5 bases). Trimming cost V 7 bases and J 12 bases, with 16 bases left between them. Germline values: CDR1 LNHNV, CDR2 YYDKDF (reference sequence). The CDR3 loop spans 11 amino acids.